Listed below are T cell receptor beta chains from one sample, sequenced in a study of blood T cells in healthy people across ages. TCRdb reanalysed the 5' RACE reads using MiXCR and keeps one entry per CDR3 protein. The table includes approximately 800,000 distinct CDR3 sequences, approximately 24% detected once. This same sample was also part of a study on T cells of mothers and their children.

The sequencing input was blood. These receptors were taken from a boy aged 5-17 years in good health. CDR3s include the opening cysteine and the closing phenylalanine or tryptophan. The D gene is left open where the match is weak. Size is omitted from some rows. Given values are once, few, many or a class for expanded clones.

V gene,D gene,clone size,J gene,CDR3 protein,CDR3 DNA
TRBV20-1,.,.,TRBJ2-5,CSARKHWRETQYF,TGCAGTGCTAGAAAGCATTGGAGGGAGACCCAGTACTTC
TRBV9,.,.,TRBJ2-1,CASSNAGEQFF,TGTGCCAGCAGCAATGCAGGCGAGCAGTTCTTC
TRBV2,.,.,TRBJ2-3,CASTLGTSTDTQYF,TGTGCCAGCACCCTGGGGACTAGCACAGATACGCAGTATTTT
TRBV27,.,few,TRBJ2-1,CASRPQGVGEQFF,TGTGCCAGCAGACCACAGGGAGTCGGTGAGCAGTTCTTC
TRBV29-1,TRBD1,.,TRBJ2-3,CSVGDRGLVDTQYF,TGCAGCGTCGGTGACAGGGGGCTTGTAGATACGCAGTATTTT
TRBV5-1,.,.,TRBJ2-3,CASSLTYRQGTDTQYF,TGCGCCAGCAGCTTGACCTATCGGCAGGGCACAGATACGCAGTATTTT
TRBV28,.,.,TRBJ2-1,CASSSPGPEQFF,TGTGCCAGCAGTAGCCCGGGGCCAGAGCAGTTCTTC
TRBV5-1,TRBD1,few,TRBJ1-1,CASGAPGQVTEAFF,TGCGCCAGTGGGGCACCGGGACAGGTCACTGAAGCTTTCTTT
TRBV10-3,TRBD1,.,TRBJ2-3,CAIRGTGHTDTQYF,TGTGCCATCAGGGGGACAGGCCACACAGATACGCAGTATTTT
TRBV5-1,.,.,TRBJ2-7,CASSTTETEQYF,TGCGCCAGCAGCACGACAGAAACCGAGCAGTACTTC
TRBV7-6,.,few,TRBJ2-5,CASSLLVQGPETQYF,TGTGCCAGCAGCTTATTGGTGCAGGGCCCAGAGACCCAGTACTTC
TRBV12-3/TRBV12-4,TRBD1,.,TRBJ1-1,CASSDWGQGARNTEAFF,TGTGCCAGCAGTGACTGGGGACAGGGGGCCCGGAACACTGAAGCTTTCTTT
TRBV12-3/TRBV12-4,TRBD1,.,TRBJ2-7,CASTRDRTLGQYF,TGTGCCAGCACGAGGGACAGGACACTAGGGCAGTACTTC
TRBV30,TRBD1,.,TRBJ2-7,CAWRGQGNSYEQYF,TGTGCCTGGAGAGGACAGGGCAACTCCTACGAGCAGTACTTC
TRBV20-1,.,.,TRBJ2-1,CSARVIAGSEQFF,TGCAGTGCTAGAGTCATAGCCGGGAGTGAGCAGTTCTTC
TRBV3-1,.,.,TRBJ1-2,CASSLWGREDYGYTF,TGTGCCAGCAGCCTCTGGGGCAGGGAGGACTATGGCTACACCTTC
TRBV14,.,.,TRBJ2-1,CASSQQWSAGATYNEQFF,TGTGCCAGCAGCCAGCAGTGGTCAGCGGGTGCCACCTACAATGAGCAGTTCTTC
TRBV4-2,.,few,TRBJ1-4,CASSQGGVTNEKLFF,TGTGCCAGCAGCCAAGGAGGAGTGACAAATGAAAAACTGTTTTTT
TRBV7-9,.,.,TRBJ2-1,CASSPLGGIEQFF,TGTGCCAGCAGCCCCTTGGGGGGTATTGAGCAGTTCTTC
TRBV29-1,.,few,TRBJ2-1,CSVDTGTHEKFF,TGCAGCGTTGATACCGGGACCCACGAGAAGTTCTTC
TRBV29-1,.,few,TRBJ1-1,CSVEAGSNTEAFF,TGCAGCGTTGAAGCTGGGTCGAACACTGAAGCTTTCTTT
TRBV7-7,.,.,TRBJ2-1,CASSPRRGGEQFF,TGTGCTAGCAGTCCGCGACGGGGTGGTGAGCAGTTCTTC
TRBV5-1,TRBD2,.,TRBJ2-5,CASSPTSGVEETQYF,TGCGCCAGCAGCCCTACTAGCGGGGTCGAGGAGACCCAGTACTTC
TRBV5-1,.,many,TRBJ2-5,CASSFGKTGPETQYF,TGCGCCAGCAGCTTTGGGAAAACTGGCCCAGAGACCCAGTACTTC
TRBV29-1,TRBD1,.,TRBJ1-2,CSDWTGTGYTF,TGCAGCGACTGGACAGGGACTGGCTACACCTTC
TRBV7-9,.,.,TRBJ2-1,CASSLPFWGGRYNEQFF,TGTGCCAGCAGCTTACCTTTTTGGGGTGGCAGGTACAATGAGCAGTTCTTC
TRBV6-5,.,few,TRBJ1-2,CASSRDRVRYGYTF,TGTGCCAGCAGTCGGGACCGGGTACGGTATGGCTACACCTTC
TRBV27,.,few,TRBJ1-6,CASSRGVLDNSPLHF,TGTGCCAGCAGTAGGGGGGTCCTTGATAATTCACCCCTCCACTTT
TRBV6-6,.,.,TRBJ2-3,CASSPLTASSTDTQYF,TGTGCCAGCAGTCCGTTGACAGCCTCTAGCACAGATACGCAGTATTTT
TRBV5-1,.,.,TRBJ2-7,CASSLGRDGPYEQYF,TGCGCCAGCAGCTTGGGACGGGACGGCCCCTACGAGCAGTACTTC
TRBV6-6,.,.,TRBJ2-5,CASSHRTDQETQYF,TGTGCCAGCAGTCACCGGACGGACCAAGAGACCCAGTACTTC
TRBV3-1,.,few,TRBJ1-1,CASSHEGHTEAFF,TGTGCCAGCAGCCATGAAGGGCACACTGAAGCTTTCTTT
TRBV27,TRBD1,.,TRBJ2-1,CASSLTTGGNNEQFF,TGTGCCAGCAGTTTAACGACAGGGGGGAACAATGAGCAGTTCTTC
TRBV6-5,TRBD2,.,TRBJ2-4,CASNPAGVSAKNIQYF,TGTGCCAGCAATCCAGCGGGGGTCTCTGCCAAAAACATTCAGTACTTC
TRBV18,.,few,TRBJ2-7,CASSPDRRAYEQYF,TGTGCCAGCTCACCGGATCGGCGAGCCTACGAGCAGTACTTC
TRBV27,.,few,TRBJ2-1,CASSSTQREEQFF,TGTGCCAGCAGTTCCACCCAAAGAGAGGAGCAGTTCTTC
TRBV25-1,TRBD1,many,TRBJ2-7,CASSGYRGYEQYF,TGTGCCAGCAGTGGATACAGGGGGTACGAGCAGTACTTC
TRBV20-1,.,.,TRBJ2-5,CSARDPGKTQYF,TGCAGTGCTAGGGACCCAGGGAAGACCCAGTACTTC
TRBV9,.,.,TRBJ2-7,CASSEGGFSYEQYF,TGTGCCAGCAGCGAGGGGGGGTTCTCCTACGAGCAGTACTTC
TRBV7-2,TRBD1,few,TRBJ1-2,CASSPRQGPYGYTF,TGTGCCAGCAGCCCCAGACAGGGCCCCTATGGCTACACCTTC
TRBV29-1,.,.,TRBJ1-3,CSVGGSSTGNTIYF,TGCAGCGTGGGGGGATCATCGACTGGAAACACCATATATTTT
TRBV7-9,.,many,TRBJ2-7,CASGAWDEQYF,TGTGCCAGCGGGGCGTGGGACGAGCAGTACTTC
TRBV30,.,few,TRBJ2-7,CAWSVVAGLYEQYF,TGTGCCTGGAGTGTGGTGGCAGGACTCTACGAGCAGTACTTC
TRBV7-2,.,.,TRBJ2-7,CASSLRSEFSYEQYF,TGTGCCAGCAGCTTGAGATCAGAATTCTCCTACGAGCAGTACTTC
TRBV5-1,.,few,TRBJ1-4,CASSPGPHGRNEKLFF,TGCGCCAGCAGCCCCGGACCGCACGGGAGAAATGAAAAACTGTTTTTT
TRBV5-1,.,few,TRBJ2-5,CASSLQGVETQYF,TGTGCCAGCAGCCTCCAGGGAGTGGAGACCCAGTACTTC
TRBV11-2,.,.,TRBJ1-4,CASSLWVARNEKLFF,TGTGCCAGCAGCTTATGGGTCGCGAGGAATGAAAAACTGTTTTTT
TRBV4-1,.,few,TRBJ1-2,CASSQPGADYGYTF,TGCGCCAGCAGCCAGCCCGGGGCTGACTATGGCTACACCTTC
TRBV5-1,.,few,TRBJ1-5,CASSLAPGDRPQHF,TGCGCCAGCAGCTTGGCCCCGGGGGATCGGCCCCAGCATTTT
TRBV5-1,.,.,TRBJ2-5,CASSSGVVETQYF,TGCGCCAGCAGTTCTGGGGTAGTAGAGACCCAGTACTTC
TRBV7-7,.,.,TRBJ2-3,CASSLEVTDTQYF,TGTGCCAGCAGCTTAGAGGTTACAGATACGCAGTATTTT
TRBV4-2,.,few,TRBJ2-3,CASSPRPFSTQYF,TGTGCCAGCAGCCCGCGACCCTTTTCTACGCAGTATTTT
TRBV4-1,.,few,TRBJ2-5,CASSQGYGRETQYF,TGCGCCAGCAGCCAAGGGTACGGGCGTGAGACCCAGTACTTC
TRBV6-4,TRBD2,.,TRBJ2-1,CASSDSSRGGNEQFF,TGTGCCAGCAGCGACTCGAGTCGGGGGGGGAATGAGCAGTTCTTC